This T cell receptor beta chain stems from a study of blood T cells in healthy people across ages. In its sample, this clonotype was seen a few times. V was pared by 8 bases and J by 6 bases, with 11 bases between. The CDR3 runs 11 residues. CDR1 is MNHEY and CDR2 is SMNVEV in the germline V gene (reference sequence). A second PCR of about 6 to 12 cycles used a sample-barcoded 5' primer and a J-beta primer mix. TCRdb re-called the 5' RACE reads with MiXCR, one entry per CDR3 protein. The sample contains 1.5 million or so distinct CDR3 sequences, 42% of which appear only once. Sequenced material: blood. The receptor was derived from a woman aged 18-29 years in good health. The chain uses TRBV27 and TRBJ2-7, with a possible D match to TRBD1 (5 bases). The CDR3 nucleotides read TGTGCCAGCTTCCAGGGTTCCGAGCAGTACTTC. This gives the protein CASFQGSEQYF.